Shown below are 17 T cell receptor beta chains from a single sample sequenced in a study of cytomegalovirus exposure and HLA in healthy donors. PCR involved 60 Vbeta and 13 Jbeta primers. The table came from immunoSEQ multiplex PCR; TCRdb's copy has only in-frame clones and leaves some out. The sample holds 140,000 to 150,000 clones, roughly 70% seen once. The specimen was PBMCs. These TCRs come from a man aged 25-40 years in good health and CMV-seronegative.

CDR3 sequence reads: CASSFYRGSYEQYF. DNA of the CDR3: TGTGCCAGCAGTTTCTACCGGGGATCCTACGAGCAGTACTTC. V and J are TRBV28 and TRBJ2-7, with a tentative D call TRBD2 (5 bases). This CDR3 comprises 14 residues. Trimming pared 3 bases from V and 1 base from J, leaving 10 bases between. CDR1 is MDHEN and CDR2 is SYDVKM in the germline V gene.

V and J are TRBV19 and TRBJ1-3; D gene unclear. V lost 5 bases and J 2 bases, leaving 10 bases between the germline ends. The germline V gene has CDR1 LNHDA and CDR2 SQIVND (reference sequence). The CDR3 loop spans 14 amino acids. The CDR3 protein is CASSLRETGNTIYF. CDR3 nucleotide sequence: TGTGCCAGTAGTCTCCGGGAGACTGGAAACACCATATATTTT. The variable domain in full, with the rest retrieved from reference TRBV19 and TRBJ1-3, is DGGITQSPKYLFRKEGQNVTLSCEQNLNHDAMYWYRQDPGQGLRLIYYSQIVNDFQKGDIAEGYSVSREKKESFPLTVTSAQKNPTAFYLCASSLRETGNTIYFGEGSWLTVV.

The V call is TRBV7-9, the J call TRBJ2-7; the D gene is possibly TRBD1 (5 bases). Trimming pared 5 bases from V and 1 base from J, leaving 18 bases between. The CDR3 runs 16 residues. CDR1 and CDR2 from the germline V gene are SEHNR and FQNEAQ (reference sequence). CDR3 residues: CASSAYQGLGSYEQYF. As DNA, the CDR3 is TGTGCCAGCAGCGCCTATCAGGGATTGGGGTCCTACGAGCAGTACTTC.

The chain couples TRBV19 to TRBJ2-1; unclear D gene. From germline, CDR1 is LNHDA and CDR2 SQIVND (reference sequence). Trimming cost V 0 bases and J 0 bases, with 6 bases left between them. The CDR3 runs 15 residues. The CDR3 reads CASSIERSSYNEQFF. CDR3 coding DNA: TGTGCCAGTAGTATAGAGAGGAGCTCCTACAATGAGCAGTTCTTC.

The chain is built from TRBV27 and TRBJ2-3; D perhaps matches TRBD2 (6 bases). Trimming took 2 bases from V and 3 from J, leaving 9 bases between them. The CDR3 covers 14 residues. Germline CDR1 reads MNHEY; CDR2 reads SMNVEV (reference sequence). The DNA for the CDR3 is TGTGCCAGCAGTTTAAACGGGGGAACAGATACGCAGTATTTT. Translating gives CASSLNGGTDTQYF.

The CDR3 protein is CASSVVSNQPQHF. The CDR3 DNA reads TGTGCCAGCTCGGTCGTTAGCAATCAGCCCCAGCATTTT. The genes are TRBV6-5 and TRBJ1-5, with D unclear. Germline CDR1 and CDR2: MNHEY and SVGAGI. This CDR3 region has 13 residues. Trimming removed 8 bases at V and 0 bases at J, with 8 bases between.

The chain couples TRBV5-6 to TRBJ2-1, with D tentatively TRBD2 (5 bases). V gave up 1 base and J gave up 6 bases, with 11 bases separating them. CDR1 is SGHDT, CDR2 YYEEEE, per germline. The CDR3 loop spans 14 amino acids. The CDR3 nucleotides read TGTGCCAGCAGCTTGATCGGAGGACTCAATGAGCAGTTCTTC. Its translation is CASSLIGGLNEQFF.

The V gene is TRBV7-3, the J gene TRBJ1-1; TRBD1 matches at 8 bases. This CDR3 comprises 14 residues. CDR1 and CDR2 from the germline V gene are SGHTA and FQGTGA. V lost 3 bases and J lost 1; bases outside the gene matches: 1. The CDR3 sequence: CASSLGTGNTEAFF. DNA of the CDR3: TGTGCCAGCAGCTTGGGGACAGGGAACACTGAAGCTTTCTTT.

The table lists this clone with a count of one. The rearrangement uses TRBV27 and TRBJ1-2, with 9 positions matching TRBD1. The CDR3 length is 15 residues. V lost 6 bases, J lost 5 bases, and 10 bases stayed unmatched. Germline loops: CDR1 MNHEY, CDR2 SMNVEV (reference sequence). CDR3 nucleotide sequence: TGTGCCAGCAGGGAAAAACAGGGGGCTGGTTATGGCTACACCTTC. Translation gives CASREKQGAGYGYTF.

The genes are TRBV30 and TRBJ1-1; 8 bases agree with TRBD1. The CDR3 length is 13 residues. Trimming removed 0 bases from V and 3 bases from J; junction bases left unmatched: 0. Germline loops: CDR1 GTSNPN, CDR2 SVGIG (reference sequence). CDR3 loop: CAWSVQGDTEAFF. The CDR3 DNA sequence: TGTGCCTGGAGTGTACAGGGGGACACTGAAGCTTTCTTT.

V and J are TRBV29-1 and TRBJ2-5; D is uncertain. The CDR3 loop spans 11 amino acids. From germline, CDR1 is SQVTM and CDR2 ANQGSEA. The V end lost 6 bases, the J end lost 2 bases, and 7 bases lay between the germline ends. The CDR3 here is CSVALQETQYF. CDR3 nucleotides: TGCAGCGTCGCTCTACAAGAGACCCAGTACTTC.

The V gene is TRBV7-9, the J gene TRBJ2-7; the match to TRBD2 covers 7 bases. Germline CDR1 SEHNR, CDR2 FQNEAQ (reference sequence). The CDR3 is made up of 17 amino acids. After removal of 0 bases from V and 5 bases from J, the junction contained 13 bases not matched to a gene. The CDR3, as DNA: TGTGCCAGCAGCTTAGCAAGTGGTGGGAGGGCCGGGGACGAGCAGTACTTC. Translated, it gives CASSLASGGRAGDEQYF. Full variable domain (remainder filled in from reference TRBV7-9 and TRBJ2-7): DTGVSQNPRHKITKRGQNVTFRCDPISEHNRLYWYRQTLGQGPEFLTYFQNEAQLEKSRLLSDRFSAERPKGSFSTLEIQRTEQGDSAMYLCASSLASGGRAGDEQYFGPGTRLTVT.

With regard to this clone: This specimen includes other DNA sequences encoding the same CDR3. The chain couples TRBV7-9 to TRBJ2-2; 12 nucleotides match TRBD2. This CDR3 region has 16 residues. J lost 4 bases, V lost 1 base, and 1 base had no gene match. CDR1 is SEHNR, CDR2 FQNEAQ, per germline (reference sequence). In DNA form, the CDR3 reads TGTGCCAGCAGCTTAGGACTAGCGGGGGTCACCGGGGAGCTGTTTTTT. Translation: CASSLGLAGVTGELFF.

The chain employs TRBV19 and TRBJ1-2; D is possibly TRBD1 (6 bases). The germline V and J ends were trimmed by 1 base and 11 bases, with 17 bases remaining between them. Germline loops: CDR1 LNHDA, CDR2 SQIVND (reference sequence). The CDR3 loop spans 14 amino acids. For the CDR3, the DNA is TGTGCCAGTAGTATAGGCGCATCACGACAGGCTTACACCTTC. This encodes CASSIGASRQAYTF.

The V gene is TRBV28, the J gene TRBJ1-6; D is perhaps TRBD1 (5 bases). The V end lost 4 bases, the J end lost 6 bases, and 10 bases lay between the germline ends. The CDR3 has 14 amino acids. Germline V gives CDR1 MDHEN, CDR2 SYDVKM. CDR3 nucleotides: TGTGCCAGCAGTTCGGGGGAGGCTAATTCACCCCTCCACTTT. The encoded protein is CASSSGEANSPLHF. The full variable domain, with the rest looked up from reference TRBV28 and TRBJ1-6, is DVKVTQSSRYLVKRTGEKVFLECVQDMDHENMFWYRQDPGLGLRLIYFSYDVKMKEKGDIPEGYSVSREKKERFSLILESASTNQTSMYLCASSSGEANSPLHFGNGTRLTVT.

V usage is TRBV11-3 and J usage is TRBJ2-7; 8 bases agree with TRBD1. V lost 5 bases, J lost 3 bases, and 3 bases stayed unmatched. CDR3 length equals 13 residues. CDR1 is SGHNT and CDR2 is YENEEA in the germline V gene. This CDR3 is CASSTGQGYEQYF. The CDR3 nucleotides read TGTGCCAGCAGCACAGGACAGGGCTACGAGCAGTACTTC.

V and J are TRBV9 and TRBJ2-1; 13 bases are shared with TRBD2. J was trimmed by 15 bases and V by 3 bases; bases with no gene match: 12. The CDR3 spans 15 residues. Looked up from germline, CDR1 is SGDLS and CDR2 is YYNGEE. CDR3 bases: TGTGCCAGCAGCGCATCCTCACTAGCGGGGGGGCCGGTGTTCTTC. Its translation: CASSASSLAGGPVFF.